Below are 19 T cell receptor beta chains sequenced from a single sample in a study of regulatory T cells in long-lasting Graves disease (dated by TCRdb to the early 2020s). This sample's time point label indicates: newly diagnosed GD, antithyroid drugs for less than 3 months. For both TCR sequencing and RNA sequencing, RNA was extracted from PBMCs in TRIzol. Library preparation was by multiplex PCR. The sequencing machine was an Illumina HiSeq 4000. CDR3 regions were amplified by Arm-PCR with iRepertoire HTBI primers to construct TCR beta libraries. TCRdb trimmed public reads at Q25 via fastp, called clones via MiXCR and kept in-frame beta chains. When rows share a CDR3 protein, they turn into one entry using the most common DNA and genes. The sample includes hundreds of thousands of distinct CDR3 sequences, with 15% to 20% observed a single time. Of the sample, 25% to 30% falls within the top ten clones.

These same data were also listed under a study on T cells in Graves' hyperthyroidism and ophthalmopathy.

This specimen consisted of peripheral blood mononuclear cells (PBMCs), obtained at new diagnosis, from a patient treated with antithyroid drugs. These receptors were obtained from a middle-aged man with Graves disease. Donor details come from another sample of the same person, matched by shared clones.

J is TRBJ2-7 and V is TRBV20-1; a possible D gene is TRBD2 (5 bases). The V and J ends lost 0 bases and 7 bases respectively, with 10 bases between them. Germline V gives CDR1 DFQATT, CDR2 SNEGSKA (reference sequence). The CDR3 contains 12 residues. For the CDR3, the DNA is TGCAGTGCTAGAGATGAGGGATGGGAGCAGTACTTC. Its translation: CSARDEGWEQYF.

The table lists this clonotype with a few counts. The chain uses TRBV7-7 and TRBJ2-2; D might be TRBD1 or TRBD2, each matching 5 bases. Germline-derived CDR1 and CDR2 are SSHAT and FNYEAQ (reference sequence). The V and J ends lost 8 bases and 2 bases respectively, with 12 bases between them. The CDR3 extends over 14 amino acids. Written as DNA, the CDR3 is TGTGCCAGCGCTAGGGACGGAAACACCGGGGAGCTGTTTTTT. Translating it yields CASARDGNTGELFF.

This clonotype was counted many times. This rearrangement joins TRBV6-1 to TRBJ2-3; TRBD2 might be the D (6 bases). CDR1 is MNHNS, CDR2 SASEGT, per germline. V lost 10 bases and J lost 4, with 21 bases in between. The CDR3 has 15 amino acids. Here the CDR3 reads CATRRLGLNSDTQYF. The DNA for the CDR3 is TGTGCCACCCGAAGGTTGGGACTCAACTCAGATACGCAGTATTTT.

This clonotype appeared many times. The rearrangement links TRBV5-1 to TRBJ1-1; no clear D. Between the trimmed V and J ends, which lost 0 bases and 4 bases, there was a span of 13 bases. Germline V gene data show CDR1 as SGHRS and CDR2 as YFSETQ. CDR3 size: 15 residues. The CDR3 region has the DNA TGCGCCAGCAGCTTGGCCACGGAAAGGATCACTGAAGCTTTCTTT. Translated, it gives CASSLATERITEAFF.

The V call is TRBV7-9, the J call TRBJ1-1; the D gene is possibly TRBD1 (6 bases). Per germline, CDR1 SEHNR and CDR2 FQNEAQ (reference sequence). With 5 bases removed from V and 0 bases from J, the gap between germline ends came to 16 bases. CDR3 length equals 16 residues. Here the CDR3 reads CASSQPPGHMNTEAFF. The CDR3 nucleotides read TGTGCCAGCAGCCAGCCCCCGGGACACATGAACACTGAAGCTTTCTTT.

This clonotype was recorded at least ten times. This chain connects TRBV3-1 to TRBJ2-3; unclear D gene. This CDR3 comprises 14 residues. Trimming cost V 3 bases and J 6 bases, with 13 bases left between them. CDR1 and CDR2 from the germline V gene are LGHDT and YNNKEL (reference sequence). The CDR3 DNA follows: TGTGCCAGCAGCCACAGTTTTGAGGATGATACGCAGTATTTT. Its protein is CASSHSFEDDTQYF.

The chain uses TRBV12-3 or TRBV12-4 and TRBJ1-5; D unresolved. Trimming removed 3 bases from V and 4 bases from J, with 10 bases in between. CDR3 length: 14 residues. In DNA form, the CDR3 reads TGTGCCAGCAGTTTGACGCTCGGTAATCAGCCCCAGCATTTT. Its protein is CASSLTLGNQPQHF.

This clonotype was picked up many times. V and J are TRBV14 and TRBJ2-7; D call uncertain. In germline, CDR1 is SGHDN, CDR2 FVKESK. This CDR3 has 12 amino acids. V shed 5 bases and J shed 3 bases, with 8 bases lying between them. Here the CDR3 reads CASSGDRYEQYF. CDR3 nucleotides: TGTGCCAGCAGCGGTGACCGCTACGAGCAGTACTTC.

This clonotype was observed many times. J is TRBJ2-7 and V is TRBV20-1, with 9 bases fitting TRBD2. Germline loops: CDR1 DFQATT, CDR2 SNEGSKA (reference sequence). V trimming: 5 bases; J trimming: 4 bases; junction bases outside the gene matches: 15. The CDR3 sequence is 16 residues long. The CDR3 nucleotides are TGCAGTGCTTCAAGTCCCAACGCGGGGGGGCGGTACGAGCAGTACTTC. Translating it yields CSASSPNAGGRYEQYF.

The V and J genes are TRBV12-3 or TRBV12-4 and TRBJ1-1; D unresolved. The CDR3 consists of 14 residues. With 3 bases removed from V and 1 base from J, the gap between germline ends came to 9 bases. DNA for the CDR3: TGTGCCAGCAGTTTTCCCGCAGGGAACACTGAAGCTTTCTTT. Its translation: CASSFPAGNTEAFF.

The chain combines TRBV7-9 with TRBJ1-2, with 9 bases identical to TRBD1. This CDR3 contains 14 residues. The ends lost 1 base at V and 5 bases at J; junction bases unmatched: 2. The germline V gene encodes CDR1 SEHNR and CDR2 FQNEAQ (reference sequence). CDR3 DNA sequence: TGTGCCAGCAGCTTAGGGACAGGGGATTATGGCTACACCTTC. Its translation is CASSLGTGDYGYTF.

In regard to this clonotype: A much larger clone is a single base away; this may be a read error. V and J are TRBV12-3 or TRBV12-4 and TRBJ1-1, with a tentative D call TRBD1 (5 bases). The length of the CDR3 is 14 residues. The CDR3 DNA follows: TGTGTCACCCAAAGGTGGGGCTGGGACACTGAAGCTTTCTTT. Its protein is CVTQRWGWDTEAFF.

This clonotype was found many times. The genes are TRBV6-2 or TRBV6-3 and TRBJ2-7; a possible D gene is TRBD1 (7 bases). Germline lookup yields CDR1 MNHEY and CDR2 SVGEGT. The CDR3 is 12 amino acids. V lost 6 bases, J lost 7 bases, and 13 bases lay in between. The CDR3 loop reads CASRKGAGEQYF. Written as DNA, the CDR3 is TGTGCCAGCAGAAAGGGGGCGGGGGAGCAGTACTTC.

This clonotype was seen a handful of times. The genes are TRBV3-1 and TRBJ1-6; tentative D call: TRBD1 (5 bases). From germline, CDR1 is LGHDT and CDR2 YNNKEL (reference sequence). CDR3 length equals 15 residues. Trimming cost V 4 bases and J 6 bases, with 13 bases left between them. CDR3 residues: CASSPTVGFNSPLHF. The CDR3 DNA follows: TGTGCCAGCAGCCCGACAGTAGGGTTTAATTCACCCCTCCACTTT.

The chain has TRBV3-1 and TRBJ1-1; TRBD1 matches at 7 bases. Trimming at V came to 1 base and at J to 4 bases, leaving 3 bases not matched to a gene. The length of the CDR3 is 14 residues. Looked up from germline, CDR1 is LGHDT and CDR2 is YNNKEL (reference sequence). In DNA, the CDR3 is TGTGCCAGCAGCCAAGGGTCAGGGGGCACTGAAGCTTTCTTT. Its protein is CASSQGSGGTEAFF.

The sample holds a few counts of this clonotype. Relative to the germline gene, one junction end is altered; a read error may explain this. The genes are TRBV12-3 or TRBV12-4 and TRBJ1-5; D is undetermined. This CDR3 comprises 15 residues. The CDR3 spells CVSSFLAAENQPQHF. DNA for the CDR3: TGTGTCAGCAGTTTTCTGGCGGCGGAGAATCAGCCCCAGCATTTT.

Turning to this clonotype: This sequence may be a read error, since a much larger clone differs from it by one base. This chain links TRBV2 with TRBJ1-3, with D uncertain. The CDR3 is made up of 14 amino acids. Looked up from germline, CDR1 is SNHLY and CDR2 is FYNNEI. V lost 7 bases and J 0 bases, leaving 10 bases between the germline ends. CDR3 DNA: TGTGCCAGCACCGACCATGGCTCTGGAAACACCATATATTTT. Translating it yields CASTDHGSGNTIYF.

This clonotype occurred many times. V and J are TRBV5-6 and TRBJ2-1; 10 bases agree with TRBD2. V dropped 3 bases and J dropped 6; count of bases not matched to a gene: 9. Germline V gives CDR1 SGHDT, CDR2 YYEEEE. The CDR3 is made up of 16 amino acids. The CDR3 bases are TGTGCCAGCAGCTCCCCTAAAAGCGGGGGGGCCAATGAGCAGTTCTTC. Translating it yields CASSSPKSGGANEQFF.

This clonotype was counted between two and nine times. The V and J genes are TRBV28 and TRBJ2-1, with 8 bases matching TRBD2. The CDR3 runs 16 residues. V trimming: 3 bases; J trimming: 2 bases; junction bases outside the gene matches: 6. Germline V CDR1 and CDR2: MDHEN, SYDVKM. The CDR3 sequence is CASSFAGLVAYNEQFF. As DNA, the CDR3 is TGTGCCAGCAGTTTTGCGGGACTAGTTGCCTACAATGAGCAGTTCTTC.